Described below is a single TCR beta chain sequence and its context. No antigen is known for it. TCRdb called clones again from the PCR reads with MiXCR. The sample has about 45,000 clones; 4% to 5% are singletons. J was trimmed by 6 bases and V by 7 bases; bases with no gene match: 13. The CDR3 runs to 14 residues. Looked up from germline, CDR1 is SQVTM and CDR2 is ANQGSEA. This sample stems from a study of metastatic and nonmetastatic thyroid tumors. Study-level information: Repertoires from blood and tumor or nodule tissue of malignant and benign thyroid patients were compared.

Study-wide points: It was reported that TCR beta diversity was significantly higher in malignant thyroid tumors than benign nodules, in blood and tumor.

No patient had received any treatment before thyroid surgery. J is TRBJ2-7 and V is TRBV29-1; the match to TRBD2 covers 9 bases. The receptor was derived from a female donor with papillary thyroid cancer or a benign thyroid nodule (not recorded which). Some clones in this sample may be carry-over from other donors' samples. What was sequenced was blood. CDR3 in amino acids: CSARQAGGLSEQYF. The CDR3 coding sequence is TGCAGCGCACGCCAAGCGGGAGGTCTTAGCGAGCAGTACTTC.